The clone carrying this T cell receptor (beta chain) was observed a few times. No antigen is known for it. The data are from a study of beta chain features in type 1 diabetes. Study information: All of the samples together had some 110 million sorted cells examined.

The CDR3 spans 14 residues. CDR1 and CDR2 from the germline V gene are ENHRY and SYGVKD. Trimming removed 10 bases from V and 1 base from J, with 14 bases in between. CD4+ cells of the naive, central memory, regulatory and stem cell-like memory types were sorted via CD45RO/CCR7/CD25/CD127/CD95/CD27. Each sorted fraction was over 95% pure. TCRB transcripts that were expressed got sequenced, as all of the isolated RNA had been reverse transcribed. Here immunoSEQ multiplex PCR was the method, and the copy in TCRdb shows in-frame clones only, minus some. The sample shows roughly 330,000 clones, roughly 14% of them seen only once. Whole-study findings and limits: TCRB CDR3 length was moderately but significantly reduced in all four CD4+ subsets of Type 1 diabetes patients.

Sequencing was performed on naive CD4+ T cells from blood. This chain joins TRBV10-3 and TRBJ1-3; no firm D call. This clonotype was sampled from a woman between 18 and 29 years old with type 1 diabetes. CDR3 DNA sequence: TGTGCCACCGCCCTAACGGGTTCTGGAAACACCATATATTTT. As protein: CATALTGSGNTIYF.